The clone carrying this T cell receptor (beta chain) was seen only once. The record originates from a study of T-cell memory formation after mild COVID-19. TCRdb analysed the 5' RACE reads with MiXCR anew, one entry per CDR3 protein. The data contain about half a million distinct CDR3 sequences, over 15% of them singletons. V lost 1 base, J lost 8 bases, and 16 bases lay in between. Germline V gene lookup returns CDR1 SGHRS and CDR2 YFSETQ. The CDR3 spans 15 residues. The sample comprised PBMCs or a T cell subset sorted from them (not recorded which). The origin of this receptor is an adult woman who had mild COVID-19 (a few samples of this study predate the infection). Cell type and time point are not known. This chain connects TRBV5-1 to TRBJ2-1, with no clear D. For the CDR3, the DNA is TGCGCCAGCAGCTTGAGAGCCCTGCCGACGGATGAGCAGTTCTTC. Its protein is CASSLRALPTDEQFF.